The entry below gives a single TCR beta chain sequence along with its context. Trimming cost V 4 bases and J 7 bases; bases outside gene matches: 9. Germline-derived CDR1 and CDR2 are SGHRS and YFSETQ. The CDR3 contains 15 residues. The authors loaded 150 to 250 ng DNA, roughly 27,000 T cell genomes, into sorted-subset replicate PCRs. Some clones are missing from TCRdb's copy, which holds only in-frame ones; the method was immunoSEQ multiplex PCR. Altogether 1.5 million to 2.5 million clones are present, about 95% being singletons, with the ten largest covering more than 0.9%. This specimen belongs to a study of shared clonotypes between healthy human individuals. CD45RO-negative CD8 cells positively selected for CCR7 made up the naive population, which excluded terminally differentiated effector memory CD45RA+ cells.

The chain links TRBV5-1 to TRBJ2-5; 11 nucleotides agree with TRBD1. The TCR originated in a man younger than 35 in good health. The sequenced sample consisted of naive CD8+ T cells sorted from blood. For the CDR3, the DNA is TGCGCCAGCAGCGAAGGACAGGGGGCTAGAGGGACCCAGTACTTC. It codes for CASSEGQGARGTQYF.